The rows below give T cell receptor beta chains drawn from one sample of a study of cytomegalovirus exposure and HLA in healthy donors. Measured with immunoSEQ multiplex PCR; TCRdb has only the in-frame clones, and not every one. This table has roughly 120,000 clones, around 80% appearing once. Sequences were obtained from PBMCs. All receptors derive from a man aged 45-65 years in good health and CMV-seronegative. CDR3s include the opening cysteine and the closing phenylalanine or tryptophan. D genes are given only for firm matches. Clone size, where shown, is once, few, many, or a class for clones that have expanded.

v_call,j_call,clone_size,d_call,cdr3_nt,cdr3_aa
TRBV19,TRBJ1-5,.,.,TGTGCCAGTAGTATTCTCCAGGGTTATCAGCCCCAGCATTTT,CASSILQGYQPQHF
TRBV28,TRBJ1-3,.,TRBD1,TGTGCCAGCAGTACCCAGCCGCCGGGACAGTCCTCTGGAAACACCATATATTTT,CASSTQPPGQSSGNTIYF
TRBV7-9,TRBJ2-5,.,.,TGTGCCAGCAGCTTAGCGGGTCGCGGGTGGGAGACCCAGTACTTC,CASSLAGRGWETQYF
TRBV30,TRBJ1-3,.,.,TGTGCCTGGACCCTGCGGGGGAGAAACACCATATATTTT,CAWTLRGRNTIYF
TRBV7-7,TRBJ2-3,.,TRBD1,TGTGCCAGCAGCTACTACAGGGGGCGAACAGATACGCAGTATTTT,CASSYYRGRTDTQYF
TRBV5-4,TRBJ1-1,.,TRBD1,TGTGCCAGCAGCTTATGGACAGGGGAGCAAACTGAAGCTTTCTTT,CASSLWTGEQTEAFF
TRBV7-9,TRBJ2-1,.,.,TGTGCCAGCAGCTTACTAAGCGCCTACAATGAGCAGTTCTTC,CASSLLSAYNEQFF
TRBV19,TRBJ1-5,.,.,TGTGCCAGCAGGGATAGCAATCAGCCCCAGCATTTT,CASRDSNQPQHF
TRBV29-1,TRBJ2-1,.,TRBD2,TGCAGCGTTGAGGAACTAGCGGGAGGCCTCGATTGGCAGTTCTTC,CSVEELAGGLDWQFF
TRBV19,TRBJ2-7,.,TRBD2,TGTGCCAGTAGTATCGGCGGGAGAATCTACGAGCAGTACTTC,CASSIGGRIYEQYF
TRBV10-2,TRBJ1-2,.,.,TGCGCCAGCAGTGTGGGCCTTTTGAATGGCTACACCTTC,CASSVGLLNGYTF
TRBV7-2,TRBJ1-3,.,TRBD1,TGTGCCAGCAGCGCCCGGACAGGGGGCTCTGGAAACACCATATATTTT,CASSARTGGSGNTIYF
TRBV5-5,TRBJ1-5,.,TRBD1,TGTGCCAGCAGCGCCAGGGGGAATCAGCCCCAGCATTTT,CASSARGNQPQHF
TRBV29-1,TRBJ1-6,.,TRBD1,TGCAGCGTTAAAGGACAGGGGGAAAATTCACCCCTCCACTTT,CSVKGQGENSPLHF
TRBV9,TRBJ1-2,few,TRBD1,TGTGCCAGCAGCCCCTTCCTAGGACAGGGCCACTATGGCTACACCTTC,CASSPFLGQGHYGYTF
TRBV30,TRBJ1-4,.,TRBD1,TGTGCCTGGAGTGGGGACAGCCAAAATGAAAAACTGTTTTTT,CAWSGDSQNEKLFF
TRBV14,TRBJ1-4,.,TRBD1,TGTGCCAGCAGCCAAGGTGGACAGGACCCTTTGAAAAAACTGTTTTTT,CASSQGGQDPLKKLFF
TRBV7-2,TRBJ2-2,.,.,TGTGCCAGCAGCTTAGATGGGGGGGGCATTGGCGGGGAGCTGTTTTTT,CASSLDGGGIGGELFF
TRBV19,TRBJ2-3,.,TRBD1,TGTGCCAGTAGTATACGCGGACAGGGGGCGGGAGATACGCAGTATTTT,CASSIRGQGAGDTQYF
TRBV6-5,TRBJ2-1,.,.,TGTGCCAGCAGTGTCAGGGGTCGGTATGAGCAGTTCTTC,CASSVRGRYEQFF
TRBV14,TRBJ1-1,.,.,TGTGCCAGCAGCCTTTGGAGTGGCGGGAACACTGAAGCTTTCTTT,CASSLWSGGNTEAFF
TRBV19,TRBJ1-5,.,.,TGTGCCAGTAGGAGGGGGACGGAAGGCAATCAGCCCCAGCATTTT,CASRRGTEGNQPQHF
TRBV9,TRBJ2-5,.,TRBD1,TGTGCCAGCAGCGCACAGGGGCTGGCGGAGACCCAGTACTTC,CASSAQGLAETQYF
TRBV4-2,TRBJ1-5,.,.,TGTGCCAGCAGCCAGAACAGGGATCAGCCCCAGCATTTT,CASSQNRDQPQHF
TRBV6-6,TRBJ1-5,.,TRBD1,TGTGCCAGCAGTTACTTGACAGGGGCTAATCAGCCCCAGCACTTT,CASSYLTGANQPQHF